Each of the 21 T cell receptor beta chains below was sequenced from the same sample in a study of T-cell memory formation after mild COVID-19 (dated by TCRdb to the early 2020s). Receptor libraries were prepared by 5' RACE. The instrument was an Illumina NovaSeq 6000. TCRdb passed the public sequencing reads through fastp at Q25 and MiXCR, retaining productive beta sequences. Duplicate CDR3 protein sequences are folded into a single record with the most common DNA and genes. This sample lists fewer than 450,000 distinct CDR3 sequences; about 24% were detected once. The biggest ten clones account for roughly 8.7% of the sample. Sequencing was carried out using PBMCs or a T cell subset sorted from them (not recorded which). The origin of the receptors is an adult woman who had mild COVID-19 (a few samples of this study predate the infection). The sample titles of this study are shuffled in the database, so cell type and time point are left out; the donor was told from shared clones.

This clonotype turned up a few times. The rearrangement links TRBV29-1 to TRBJ2-2; 7 bases are a match to TRBD2. CDR3 length: 12 residues. CDR1 and CDR2 (germline): SQVTM, ANQGSEA. The CDR3 here is CCGLANTGELFF. The CDR3 region has the DNA TGCTGCGGACTAGCGAACACCGGGGAGCTGTTTTTT.

Only a few counts were recorded for this clonotype. The genes are TRBV5-5 and TRBJ2-7, with D possibly TRBD1 on 5 matching bases. V lost 1 base and J lost 3, with 14 bases in between. The CDR3 is made up of 15 amino acids. The V gene's germline CDR1 is SGHKS and CDR2 YYEKEE (reference sequence). The CDR3 sequence is CASSLSQATFYEQYF. Written as DNA, the CDR3 is TGTGCCAGCAGCTTGTCACAGGCGACATTCTACGAGCAGTACTTC.

The rearrangement uses TRBV2 and TRBJ2-7; 8 nucleotides line up with TRBD1. Germline V gene data show CDR1 as SNHLY and CDR2 as FYNNEI. This CDR3 has 14 amino acids. Trimming removed 8 bases from V and 4 bases from J; junction bases left unmatched: 10. CDR3 DNA sequence: TGTGCCAGCCGAGCCGGACAGGGCCCATACGAGCAGTACTTC. It yields the protein CASRAGQGPYEQYF.

This clonotype turned up a few times. The rearrangement joins TRBV2 to TRBJ2-3; 10 bases are a match to TRBD2. The length of the CDR3 is 15 residues. J lost 2 bases, V lost 8 bases, and 7 bases had no gene match. From germline, CDR1 is SNHLY and CDR2 FYNNEI. The CDR3 region has the DNA TGTGCCAGCGGAGGTAGCGGGGGGTACACAGATACGCAGTATTTT. Its translation: CASGGSGGYTDTQYF.

The chain employs TRBV11-2 and TRBJ1-6; D is possibly TRBD1 (5 bases). Trimming cost V 5 bases and J 9 bases, with 11 bases left between them. In germline, CDR1 is SGHAT, CDR2 FQNNGV. The CDR3 is 13 amino acids. In DNA form, the CDR3 reads TGTGCCAGCAGCACAGGTCGCGGTTCACCCCTCCACTTT. It specifies CASSTGRGSPLHF.

This clonotype was counted a few times. The chain recombines TRBV27 with TRBJ1-3; D is unresolved. In germline, CDR1 is MNHEY, CDR2 SMNVEV (reference sequence). The CDR3 covers 13 residues. The V end lost 6 bases, the J end lost 7 bases, and 13 bases lay between the germline ends. DNA for the CDR3: TGTGCCAGCAGCCCCGTGGGAGTGAACACCATATATTTT. This codes for CASSPVGVNTIYF.

The chain has TRBV7-7 and TRBJ2-5; D is undetermined. V dropped 8 bases and J dropped 6 bases, with 13 bases sitting between them. The germline V gene has CDR1 SSHAT and CDR2 FNYEAQ (reference sequence). The CDR3 is 12 amino acids. The CDR3 region is CASGKDGKTQYF. CDR3 DNA: TGTGCCAGCGGAAAGGACGGAAAGACCCAGTACTTC.

This clonotype was seen a handful of times. The rearrangement joins TRBV15 to TRBJ2-2; tentative D call: TRBD1 (6 bases). Between the trimmed V and J ends, which lost 0 bases and 0 bases, there was a span of 17 bases. The CDR3 sequence is 19 residues long. Looked up from germline, CDR1 is LNHNV and CDR2 is YYDKDF (reference sequence). The CDR3 region is CATSRDVPLGTTNTGELFF. The DNA for the CDR3 is TGTGCCACCAGCAGAGATGTCCCGTTGGGGACAACGAACACCGGGGAGCTGTTTTTT.

J is TRBJ2-7 and V is TRBV7-6; the D is unclear. Germline CDR1 reads SGHVS; CDR2 reads FNYEAQ. The V and J ends lost 5 bases and 4 bases respectively, with 18 bases between them. This CDR3 is 15 amino acids long. The CDR3 region is CASSHGPLYGYEQYF. DNA of the CDR3: TGTGCCAGCAGCCATGGACCCCTTTACGGGTACGAGCAGTACTTC. Using reference TRBV7-6 and TRBJ2-7 for the parts outside the CDR3, the full variable domain is GAGVSQSPRYKVTKRGQDVALRCDPISGHVSLYWYRQALGQGPEFLTYFNYEAQQDKSGLPNDRFSAERPEGSISTLTIQRTEQRDSAMYRCASSHGPLYGYEQYFGPGTRLTVT.

The chain combines TRBV9 with TRBJ2-7; 7 positions agree with TRBD1. Germline trimming cut 0 bases from V and 0 bases from J; bases unmatched to any gene: 6. Germline values: CDR1 SGDLS, CDR2 YYNGEE. The CDR3 totals 16 residues. In nucleotides, the CDR3 is TGTGCCAGCAGCGTAGGCGGACAGGACGGCTCCTACGAGCAGTACTTC. Amino acid sequence: CASSVGGQDGSYEQYF.

The chain joins TRBV5-1 to TRBJ1-2, with TRBD1 matching over 10 bases. Germline lookup yields CDR1 SGHRS and CDR2 YFSETQ. The CDR3 is made up of 16 amino acids. The J segment lost 4 bases and the V segment lost 0 bases, leaving 6 bases of the junction unmatched. Written as DNA, the CDR3 is TGCGCCAGCAGCTTGGACGGACAGGGGGGCCTCTATGGCTACACCTTC. Translated, it gives CASSLDGQGGLYGYTF.

This clonotype was picked up a small number of times. The rearrangement uses TRBV7-2 and TRBJ2-7, with D unclear. V was trimmed by 3 bases and J by 2 bases, leaving 8 bases between them. CDR1 SGHTA and CDR2 FQGNSA come from the germline V gene. This CDR3 contains 13 residues. This CDR3 is CASSLQDTYEQYF. CDR3 DNA: TGTGCCAGCAGCTTGCAGGATACCTACGAGCAGTACTTC.

This clonotype has a handful of counts. The chain joins TRBV18 to TRBJ2-2; no definite D call. Trimming stripped 6 bases from V and 6 bases from J, with 11 bases between. The length of the CDR3 is 13 residues. Germline lookup yields CDR1 KGHSH and CDR2 LQKENI. The CDR3 loop is CASSPNYPGELFF. The CDR3 nucleotides read TGTGCCAGCTCGCCGAATTACCCCGGGGAGCTGTTTTTT. Combining the CDR3 with reference TRBV18 and TRBJ2-2 gives the whole variable domain NAGVMQNPRHLVRRRGQEARLRCSPMKGHSHVYWYRQLPEEGLKFMVYLQKENIIDESGMPKERFSAEFPKEGPSILRIQQVVRGDSAAYFCASSPNYPGELFFGEGSRLTVL.

The chain employs TRBV7-6 and TRBJ2-4; D tentatively fits TRBD1 or TRBD2 (6 bases each). The CDR3 covers 13 residues. Per the germline V gene, CDR1 is SGHVS and CDR2 is FNYEAQ. With 0 bases removed from V and 8 bases from J, the gap between germline ends came to 8 bases. Here the CDR3 reads CASSLAEGDIQYF. The CDR3 nucleotides are TGTGCCAGCAGCTTAGCGGAGGGGGACATTCAGTACTTC.

The V and J genes are TRBV5-1 and TRBJ2-7; 8 bases map to TRBD1. With V trimmed by 0 bases and J by 6 bases, 5 bases remained unmatched. CDR3 size: 14 residues. The germline V gene encodes CDR1 SGHRS and CDR2 YFSETQ. CDR3 sequence: CASSLGDRTSEQYF. CDR3 nucleotides: TGCGCCAGCAGCTTGGGGGACAGGACCTCCGAGCAGTACTTC.

CDR3 sequence: CATSSWGRAGTEAFF. CDR3 nucleotide sequence: TGTGCCACCAGCTCATGGGGGAGGGCTGGCACTGAAGCTTTCTTT. V and J are TRBV15 and TRBJ1-1; D is possibly TRBD1 (5 bases). V dropped 5 bases and J dropped 4 bases, with 17 bases sitting between them. The CDR3 sequence is 15 residues long. Germline V lookup: CDR1 LNHNV, CDR2 YYDKDF (reference sequence).

The rearrangement links TRBV6-4 to TRBJ1-1, with D possibly being TRBD1 (5 bases). Germline CDR1 reads MRHNA; CDR2 reads SNTAGT. CDR3 length equals 15 residues. Trimming took 3 bases from V and 1 from J, leaving 12 bases between them. CDR3 DNA sequence: TGTGCCAGCAGTGAAAGACCGGGGGAGAACACTGAAGCTTTCTTT. Its protein product is CASSERPGENTEAFF.

The sample holds a few counts of this clonotype. The chain employs TRBV7-9 and TRBJ1-2; 12 bases match TRBD1. Germline V gene sequence: CDR1 SEHNR, CDR2 FQNEAQ (reference sequence). The junction had 8 bases not matched to a gene; V was cut back by 5 bases and J by 4 bases. The CDR3 runs to 16 residues. Written as DNA, the CDR3 is TGTGCCAGCAGCCCAATGGGGACAGGGGGCCTCTATGGCTACACCTTC. Its protein product is CASSPMGTGGLYGYTF.

This clonotype has only a few counts. The chain links TRBV30 to TRBJ2-1; D may be TRBD1 or TRBD2 (5 bases each). The germline gives CDR1 GTSNPN, CDR2 SVGIG (reference sequence). V lost 5 bases and J 1 base, leaving 6 bases between the germline ends. The CDR3 is 12 amino acids. In nucleotides, the CDR3 is TGTGCCTGGGGGGGTTCCTACAATGAGCAGTTCTTC. Protein product: CAWGGSYNEQFF.

As DNA, the CDR3 is TGCAGCGTTGCCCAGGGGGCAGGCCAGCCCCAGCATTTT. Translation: CSVAQGAGQPQHF. The V call is TRBV29-1, the J call TRBJ1-5, with 8 bases aligning to TRBD1. The ends lost 4 bases at V and 7 bases at J; junction bases unmatched: 6. The CDR3 length is 13 residues. Germline assignment: CDR1 SQVTM and CDR2 ANQGSEA.

V is TRBV24-1 and J is TRBJ2-1; possibly TRBD1 or TRBD2 for D (6 bases each). V lost 3 bases and J 2 bases, leaving 13 bases between the germline ends. CDR1 is KGHDR, CDR2 SFDVKD, per germline. The CDR3 has 16 amino acids. The CDR3 coding sequence is TGTGCCACCAGTGATCTAGGGGGGAGAACCTACAATGAGCAGTTCTTC. Its protein is CATSDLGGRTYNEQFF.